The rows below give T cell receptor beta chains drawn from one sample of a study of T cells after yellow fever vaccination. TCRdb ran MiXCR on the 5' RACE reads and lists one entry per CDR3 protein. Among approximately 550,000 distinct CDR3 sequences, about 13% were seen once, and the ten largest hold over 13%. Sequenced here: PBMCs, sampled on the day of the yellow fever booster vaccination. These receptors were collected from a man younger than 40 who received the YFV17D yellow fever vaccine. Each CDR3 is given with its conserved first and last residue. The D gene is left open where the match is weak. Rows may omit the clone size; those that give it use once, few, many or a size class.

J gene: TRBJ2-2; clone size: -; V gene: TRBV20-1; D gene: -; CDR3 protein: CSARGQLNTGELFF; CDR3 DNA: TGCAGTGCTAGAGGGCAGCTAAACACCGGGGAGCTGTTTTTT
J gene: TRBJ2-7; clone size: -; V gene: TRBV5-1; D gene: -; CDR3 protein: CASSTDREQYF; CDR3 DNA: TGCGCCAGCAGCACAGACAGGGAGCAGTACTTC
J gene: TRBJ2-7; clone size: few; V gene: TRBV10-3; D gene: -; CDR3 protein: CAGGIDPYEQYF; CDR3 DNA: TGTGCCGGCGGGATCGATCCCTACGAGCAGTACTTC
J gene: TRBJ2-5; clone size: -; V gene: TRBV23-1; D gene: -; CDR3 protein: CASSQSAPSGRQETQYF; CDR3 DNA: TGCGCCAGCAGTCAATCAGCCCCGTCGGGGAGGCAAGAGACCCAGTACTTC
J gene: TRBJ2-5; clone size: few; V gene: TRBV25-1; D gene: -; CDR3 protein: CASGMGGETQYF; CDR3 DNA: TGTGCCAGCGGAATGGGCGGGGAGACCCAGTACTTC
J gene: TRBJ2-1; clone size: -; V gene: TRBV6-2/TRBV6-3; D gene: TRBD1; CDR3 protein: CASSYVGTGGGEQFF; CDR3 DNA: TGTGCCAGCAGTTACGTCGGGACAGGGGGAGGTGAGCAGTTCTTC
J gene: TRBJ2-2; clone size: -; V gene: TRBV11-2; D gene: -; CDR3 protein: CASTQGTGELFF; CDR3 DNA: TGTGCCAGCACTCAGGGCACCGGGGAGCTGTTTTTT
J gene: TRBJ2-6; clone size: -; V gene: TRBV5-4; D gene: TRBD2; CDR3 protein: CASSLAAGGTGANVLTF; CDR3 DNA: TGTGCCAGCAGCTTGGCAGCGGGAGGTACTGGGGCCAACGTCCTGACTTTC
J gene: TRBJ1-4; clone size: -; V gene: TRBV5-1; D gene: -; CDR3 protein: CASSVTATNEKLFF; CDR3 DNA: TGCGCCAGCAGCGTGACAGCAACTAATGAAAAACTGTTTTTT
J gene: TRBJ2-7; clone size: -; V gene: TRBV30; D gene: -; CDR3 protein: CAFSDRYEQYF; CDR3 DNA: TGTGCCTTCAGCGATCGCTACGAGCAGTACTTC
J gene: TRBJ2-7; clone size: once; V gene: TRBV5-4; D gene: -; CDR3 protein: CASSLWGASGKGWGVYEQYF; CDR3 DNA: TGTGCCAGCAGCTTATGGGGGGCGTCAGGGAAAGGATGGGGAGTCTACGAGCAGTACTTC
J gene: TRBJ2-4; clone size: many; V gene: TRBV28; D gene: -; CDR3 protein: CASSPRLNRKENIQYF; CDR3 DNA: TGTGCCAGCAGTCCCCGGCTTAACAGGAAGGAGAACATTCAGTACTTC
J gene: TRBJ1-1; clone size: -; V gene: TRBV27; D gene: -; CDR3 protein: CASSSSAVRNTEAFF; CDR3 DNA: TGTGCCAGCAGTAGTAGCGCCGTGAGGAACACTGAAGCTTTCTTT
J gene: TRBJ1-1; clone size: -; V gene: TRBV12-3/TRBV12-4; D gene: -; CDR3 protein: CASRPDRMNTEAFF; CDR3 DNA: TGTGCCAGCAGACCCGACAGGATGAACACTGAAGCTTTCTTT
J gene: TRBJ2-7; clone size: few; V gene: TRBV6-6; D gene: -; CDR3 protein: CASSGGQFYEQYF; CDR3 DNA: TGTGCCAGCAGCGGCGGACAGTTCTACGAGCAGTACTTC
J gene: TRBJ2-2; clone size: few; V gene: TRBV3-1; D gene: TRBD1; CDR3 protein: CASSPAGTGGTGELFF; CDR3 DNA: TGTGCCAGCAGCCCCGCCGGGACAGGGGGGACCGGGGAGCTGTTTTTT
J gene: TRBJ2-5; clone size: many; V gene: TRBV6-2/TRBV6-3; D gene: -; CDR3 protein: CASSAPGRETQYF; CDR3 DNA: TGTGCCAGCAGTGCTCCAGGGCGAGAGACCCAGTACTTC
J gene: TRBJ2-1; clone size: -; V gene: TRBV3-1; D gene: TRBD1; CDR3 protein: CASSQDRPGDRGNRPYNEQFF; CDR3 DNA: TGTGCCAGCAGCCAAGATCGTCCTGGGGACAGGGGTAATCGGCCCTACAATGAGCAGTTCTTC
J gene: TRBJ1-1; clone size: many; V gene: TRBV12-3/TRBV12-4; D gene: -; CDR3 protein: CASSLSRPDEAFF; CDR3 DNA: TGTGCCAGCAGTTTATCTCGACCGGATGAAGCTTTCTTT
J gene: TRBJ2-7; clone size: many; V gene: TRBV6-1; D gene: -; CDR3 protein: CASGELRGEQYF; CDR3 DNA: TGTGCCAGCGGGGAACTTCGGGGCGAGCAGTACTTC
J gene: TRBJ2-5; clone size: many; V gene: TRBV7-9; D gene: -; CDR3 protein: CASSLAGRETQYF; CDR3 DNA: TGTGCCAGCAGCTTGGCGGGTCGGGAGACCCAGTACTTC
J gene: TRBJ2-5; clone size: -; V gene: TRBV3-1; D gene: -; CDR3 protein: CASSQGEQEPLQETQYF; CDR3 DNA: TGTGCCAGCAGCCAAGGCGAGCAGGAACCCCTGCAAGAGACCCAGTACTTC
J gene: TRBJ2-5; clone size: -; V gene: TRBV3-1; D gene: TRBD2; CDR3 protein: CASSQSSGKETQYF; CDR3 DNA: TGTGCCAGCAGCCAATCTAGCGGGAAAGAGACCCAGTACTTC
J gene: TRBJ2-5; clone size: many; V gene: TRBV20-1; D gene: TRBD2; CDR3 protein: CSAPSGGMETQYF; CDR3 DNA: TGCAGTGCTCCCTCGGGAGGAATGGAGACCCAGTACTTC
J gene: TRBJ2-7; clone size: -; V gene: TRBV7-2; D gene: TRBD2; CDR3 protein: CASSVLAGNEQYF; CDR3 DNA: TGTGCCAGCAGCGTACTAGCGGGCAACGAGCAGTACTTC
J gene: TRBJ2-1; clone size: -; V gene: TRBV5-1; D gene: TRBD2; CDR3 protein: CASTREAISNEQFF; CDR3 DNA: TGCGCCAGCACCCGGGAGGCCATTAGCAATGAGCAGTTCTTC
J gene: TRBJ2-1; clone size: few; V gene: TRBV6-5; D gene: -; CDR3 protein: CASSYSVRQPNRGNEQFF; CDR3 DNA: TGTGCCAGCAGTTACTCGGTTCGCCAGCCCAACCGGGGGAATGAGCAGTTCTTC
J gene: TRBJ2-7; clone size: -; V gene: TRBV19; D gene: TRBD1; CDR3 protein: CATAPGTGTYEQYF; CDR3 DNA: TGTGCCACCGCGCCCGGGACAGGGACCTACGAGCAGTACTTC
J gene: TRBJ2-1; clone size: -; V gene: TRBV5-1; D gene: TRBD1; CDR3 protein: CASSSDRGQINNEQFF; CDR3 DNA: TGCGCCAGCAGCTCGGACAGGGGGCAAATCAACAATGAGCAGTTCTTC
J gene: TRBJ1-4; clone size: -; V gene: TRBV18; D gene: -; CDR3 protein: CASSPDSYEKLFF; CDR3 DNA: TGTGCCAGCTCACCGGACAGTTATGAAAAACTGTTTTTT
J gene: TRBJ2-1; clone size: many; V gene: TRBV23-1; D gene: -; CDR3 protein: CASSQSWYNEQFF; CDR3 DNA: TGCGCCAGCAGTCAATCTTGGTACAATGAGCAGTTCTTC
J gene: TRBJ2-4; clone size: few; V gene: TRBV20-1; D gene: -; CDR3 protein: CSARDGPGNIQYF; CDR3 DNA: TGCAGTGCTAGAGATGGACCCGGGAACATTCAGTACTTC